This entry lists 19 T cell receptor beta chains sequenced from one sample in a study of T cell responses to AZD1222 COVID-19 vaccine. Here immunoSEQ multiplex PCR was the method, and the copy in TCRdb shows in-frame clones only, minus some. The sample holds around 58,000 clones, around 84% seen once. Material: peripheral blood, obtained on day 0 of AZD1222 vaccination. The source of these receptors is an adult in good health.

This clone was found once. The chain links TRBV9 to TRBJ2-3; 7 nucleotides align to TRBD2. Looked up from germline, CDR1 is SGDLS and CDR2 is YYNGEE. The CDR3 length is 13 residues. J gave up 3 bases and V 7 bases, and 5 bases lay outside the gene matches. CDR3 loop: CASLGRETDTQYF. The DNA of the CDR3 is TGTGCCAGCCTGGGGAGGGAAACAGATACGCAGTATTTT.

The chain has TRBV29-1 and TRBJ2-7; 7 bases line up with TRBD1. After removal of 5 bases from V and 4 bases from J, the junction contained 8 bases not matched to a gene. The V gene's germline CDR1 is SQVTM and CDR2 ANQGSEA. The CDR3 extends over 13 amino acids. CDR3: CSVSLRGLYEQYF. The CDR3 nucleotides read TGCAGCGTTTCACTAAGGGGGCTGTACGAGCAGTACTTC.

This chain connects TRBV7-8 to TRBJ1-2; D is uncertain. Trimming took off 1 base at V and 4 bases at J, with 13 bases between the two ends. CDR3 size: 15 residues. Germline V lookup: CDR1 SGHVS, CDR2 FQNEAQ. The DNA for the CDR3 is TGTGCCAGCAGCTTAGAGGTGAATACCCTCTATGGCTACACCTTC. Encoded protein: CASSLEVNTLYGYTF.

V gene TRBV10-3 combines with J gene TRBJ1-2, with TRBD1 matching 11 bases. V lost 2 bases to trimming and J lost 1 base; unmatched junction nucleotides: 3. The CDR3 runs 16 residues. CDR1 is ENHRY and CDR2 is SYGVKD in the germline V gene. CDR3 DNA sequence: TGTGCCATCAGTGAGACGGGACAGGGGGTTAACTATGGCTACACCTTC. This sequence encodes CAISETGQGVNYGYTF.

The chain employs TRBV10-2 and TRBJ2-5, with D possibly TRBD2 on 6 matching bases. The germline CDR1 and CDR2 sequences are WSHSY and SAAADI. With 8 bases removed from V and 5 bases from J, the gap between germline ends came to 27 bases. This CDR3 comprises 17 residues. Here the CDR3 reads CASAPGGVVLGGETQYF. In DNA, the CDR3 is TGCGCCAGCGCCCCCGGAGGGGTGGTTTTGGGCGGGGAGACCCAGTACTTC.

V usage is TRBV5-1 and J usage is TRBJ2-3, with unresolved D. V was pared by 5 bases and J by 1 base, with 2 bases between. The CDR3 runs to 11 residues. CDR1 is SGHRS and CDR2 is YFSETQ in the germline V gene. CDR3 sequence (DNA): TGCGCCAGCAGGGGCACAGATACGCAGTATTTT. Residues: CASRGTDTQYF. The full variable domain, its missing parts supplied by reference TRBV5-1 and TRBJ2-3, is KAGVTQTPRYLIKTRGQQVTLSCSPISGHRSVSWYQQTPGQGLQFLFEYFSETQRNKGNFPGRFSGRQFSNSRSEMNVSTLELGDSALYLCASRGTDTQYFGPGTRLTVL.

The rearrangement uses TRBV5-6 and TRBJ1-2; D remains unclear. From germline, CDR1 is SGHDT and CDR2 YYEEEE. This CDR3 is 12 amino acids long. V gave up 3 bases and J gave up 7 bases, with 10 bases separating them. The CDR3 DNA reads TGTGCCAGCAGCTATAGACGTACTGGCTACACCTTC. Translating it yields CASSYRRTGYTF. Variable domain in full (rest from reference TRBV5-6 and TRBJ1-2): DAGVTQSPTHLIKTRGQQVTLRCSPKSGHDTVSWYQQALGQGPQFIFQYYEEEERQRGNFPDRFSGHQFPNYSSELNVNALLLGDSALYLCASSYRRTGYTFGSGTRLTVV.

This clone was seen a few times. The V and J genes are TRBV9 and TRBJ2-2; 7 bases are a match to TRBD2. The CDR3 length is 15 residues. V lost 4 bases, J lost 2 bases, and 5 bases stayed unmatched. Germline V gene data show CDR1 as SGDLS and CDR2 as YYNGEE. This CDR3 reads CASSIASGNTGELFF. Written as DNA, the CDR3 is TGTGCCAGCAGCATCGCTAGCGGAAACACCGGGGAGCTGTTTTTT.

This chain joins TRBV7-9 and TRBJ1-5; TRBD1 is a possible D gene (6 bases). Germline-derived CDR1 and CDR2 are SEHNR and FQNEAQ (reference sequence). The CDR3 has 15 residues. Trimming took 5 bases from V and 2 from J, leaving 13 bases between them. This CDR3 reads CASSVGGAGNQPQHF. In DNA, the CDR3 is TGTGCCAGCAGCGTCGGGGGGGCTGGCAATCAGCCCCAGCATTTT.

This clone was found a few times. This chain connects TRBV7-9 to TRBJ1-1; tentatively, D is TRBD1 (5 bases). Per the germline V gene, CDR1 is SEHNR and CDR2 is FQNEAQ (reference sequence). Trimming stripped 1 base from V and 2 bases from J, with 17 bases between. CDR3 size: 17 residues. This chain's CDR3 is CASSLGWGDGDNTEAFF. The CDR3 nucleotides are TGTGCCAGCAGCTTAGGGTGGGGGGACGGAGATAACACTGAAGCTTTCTTT.

This clone was detected once. The chain joins TRBV29-1 to TRBJ1-1, with a tentative D call TRBD1 (6 bases). The CDR3 has 12 amino acids. Germline CDR1 and CDR2: SQVTM and ANQGSEA. Trimming pared 6 bases from V and 1 base from J, leaving 9 bases between. The CDR3 DNA reads as TGCAGCGTATCACAGGGGAACACTGAAGCTTTCTTT. It codes for CSVSQGNTEAFF.

The chain links TRBV12-3 or TRBV12-4 to TRBJ2-7; tentative D call: TRBD2 (6 bases). Deletions cut 2 bases from V and 5 bases from J, with 10 bases between. The CDR3 runs to 13 residues. CDR3 sequence: CASSLWRGDEQYF. CDR3 DNA sequence: TGTGCCAGCAGTTTATGGCGGGGTGACGAGCAGTACTTC.

J is TRBJ2-7 and V is TRBV10-1; perhaps TRBD2 as D (6 bases). The CDR3 length is 15 residues. Trimming cost V 3 bases and J 3 bases, with 15 bases left between them. CDR1 and CDR2 (germline): WNHNN, SYGVQD (reference sequence). The CDR3 loop reads CASSERRADSYEQYF. In DNA, the CDR3 is TGCGCCAGCAGTGAACGGAGGGCGGATAGCTACGAGCAGTACTTC.

The chain recombines TRBV2 with TRBJ2-7; D perhaps matches TRBD1 (5 bases). From germline, CDR1 is SNHLY and CDR2 FYNNEI. Between the trimmed V and J ends, which lost 3 bases and 5 bases, there was a span of 5 bases. The CDR3 runs to 11 residues. The CDR3 DNA reads as TGTGCCAGCAGTGACAGGGACGAGCAGTACTTC. Its translation: CASSDRDEQYF.

The chain employs TRBV6-4 and TRBJ1-1; tentative D call: TRBD1 (5 bases). The ends were cut back, 6 bases at V and 8 bases at J, with 19 bases in the middle. CDR1 and CDR2 from the germline V gene are MRHNA and SNTAGT. The CDR3 extends over 14 amino acids. CDR3 sequence (DNA): TGTGCCAGCAGGATTCAATCCGGGACGGGGGAAGCTTTCTTT. Protein sequence: CASRIQSGTGEAFF.

This clone was observed a few times. This rearrangement joins TRBV5-5 to TRBJ1-2; no clear D gene. The CDR3 extends over 16 amino acids. V was shortened by 3 bases and J by 0 bases, with 15 bases between the two germline ends. Germline assignment: CDR1 SGHKS and CDR2 YYEKEE (reference sequence). CDR3: CASSSRPSVSNYGYTF. CDR3 bases: TGTGCCAGCAGCTCACGCCCCAGCGTATCTAACTATGGCTACACCTTC. The whole variable domain, filled in from reference TRBV5-5 and TRBJ1-2, reads DAGVTQSPTHLIKTRGQQVTLRCSPISGHKSVSWYQQVLGQGPQFIFQYYEKEERGRGNFPDRFSARQFPNYSSELNVNALLLGDSALYLCASSSRPSVSNYGYTFGSGTRLTVV.

The V and J genes are TRBV28 and TRBJ2-2; D might be TRBD2 (6 bases). The CDR3 loop spans 16 amino acids. Deletions cut 2 bases from V and 3 bases from J, with 13 bases between. Germline V gene sequence: CDR1 MDHEN, CDR2 SYDVKM. The CDR3, as DNA: TGTGCCAGCAGTTTAAGTGGACGGGGGTACACCGGGGAGCTGTTTTTT. Its translation: CASSLSGRGYTGELFF.

The genes are TRBV5-6 and TRBJ1-4, with D uncertain. Trimming left V 3 bases short and J 4 bases short, with 7 bases between. This CDR3 is 13 amino acids long. Germline V gene sequence: CDR1 SGHDT, CDR2 YYEEEE. The CDR3 region is CASSSTINEKLFF. CDR3 nucleotides: TGTGCCAGCAGCTCGACAATTAATGAAAAACTGTTTTTT.

This chain uses TRBV6-5 with TRBJ2-1; tentatively, D is TRBD1 or TRBD2 (5 bases each). The CDR3 spans 14 residues. V was cut by 6 bases and J by 7 bases, with 16 bases left in between. CDR1 is MNHEY, CDR2 SVGAGI, per germline. The CDR3 sequence: CASSALGVRNEQFF. CDR3 in DNA: TGTGCCAGCAGCGCTCTGGGGGTTAGAAATGAGCAGTTCTTC.